This entry lists 23 T cell receptor beta chains sequenced from one sample in a study of blood T cells in healthy people across ages. Using a J-beta primer mix together with a sample-barcoded 5' primer, a second PCR was run for 7 to 11 cycles. TCRdb re-called the 5' RACE reads through MiXCR, storing one row per CDR3 protein. The profile shows 910,000 or so distinct CDR3 sequences, about 51% of them singletons. The sequenced sample consisted of blood. These TCRs come from a woman aged 60-75 years in good health.

This chain links TRBV6-5 with TRBJ1-1; 9 bases line up with TRBD1. Unmatched junction bases numbered 8, after V lost 5 bases and J lost 4 bases. The V gene's germline CDR1 is MNHEY and CDR2 SVGAGI. The CDR3 is 15 amino acids. CDR3 sequence: CASSPGTGYFTEAFF. The CDR3 bases are TGTGCCAGCAGTCCCGGGACAGGGTATTTCACTGAAGCTTTCTTT.

V and J are TRBV12-3 or TRBV12-4 and TRBJ1-2; 7 bases fit TRBD1. V shed 6 bases, J shed 8 bases, and the junction held 9 bases outside the gene matches. CDR3 length equals 13 residues. For the CDR3, the DNA is TGTGCCAGCAGCCTGGAGGGGGCAGGGGGCTACACCTTC. Translation gives CASSLEGAGGYTF.

The V call is TRBV25-1, the J call TRBJ2-1; tentatively, D is TRBD1 or TRBD2 (6 bases each). Trimming removed 4 bases at V and 10 bases at J, with 14 bases between. CDR3 length equals 13 residues. The germline V gene has CDR1 MGHDK and CDR2 SYGVNS. CDR3 nucleotide sequence: TGTGCCAGCAGTGTGGGGGGCGCGTGGGAGCAGTTCTTC. As protein: CASSVGGAWEQFF.

The chain is built from TRBV20-1 and TRBJ2-3; 8 positions match TRBD2. This CDR3 contains 15 residues. Germline CDR1 reads DFQATT; CDR2 reads SNEGSKA (reference sequence). V gave up 5 bases and J gave up 2 bases; unmatched junction bases: 9. As DNA, the CDR3 is TGCAGTGCTCCAACAGATAGCGGGACCACAGATACGCAGTATTTT. Encoded protein: CSAPTDSGTTDTQYF.

The chain combines TRBV29-1 with TRBJ1-4; TRBD1 aligns across 11 bases. Per the germline V gene, CDR1 is SQVTM and CDR2 is ANQGSEA. Trimming removed 6 bases from V and 4 bases from J; junction bases left unmatched: 4. The CDR3 runs 14 residues. The CDR3 DNA reads TGCAGCGTAGCGGGACAGGGGGTTAATGAAAAACTGTTTTTT. It yields the protein CSVAGQGVNEKLFF.

The V and J genes are TRBV29-1 and TRBJ2-5; TRBD2 matches at 8 bases. The trim removed 2 bases at V and 5 bases at J, leaving 7 bases unmatched. The V gene's germline CDR1 is SQVTM and CDR2 ANQGSEA. The CDR3 length is 14 residues. For the CDR3, the DNA is TGCAGCGTTGAACCGGGAGGGCCGCCGGAGACCCAGTACTTC. As protein: CSVEPGGPPETQYF.

CDR3 protein: CASSPETGNEKLFF. The DNA of the CDR3 is TGTGCCAGCTCACCGGAGACGGGGAATGAAAAACTGTTTTTT. V and J are TRBV18 and TRBJ1-4; D gene unclear. With 3 bases removed from V and 5 bases from J, the gap between germline ends came to 10 bases. The V gene's germline CDR1 is KGHSH and CDR2 LQKENI. CDR3 length: 14 residues.

This sequence joins TRBV29-1 and TRBJ2-3; 7 bases fit TRBD2. CDR1 SQVTM and CDR2 ANQGSEA come from the germline V gene. This CDR3 spans 15 amino acids. The trim removed 5 bases at V and 4 bases at J, leaving 12 bases unmatched. The CDR3 DNA reads TGCAGCGTTTTCGTCTCCGCGGGAGTTCCAGATACGCAGTATTTT. Translation gives CSVFVSAGVPDTQYF.

V is TRBV10-3 and J is TRBJ2-2, with 10 bases matching TRBD2. V trimming: 3 bases; J trimming: 4 bases; junction bases outside the gene matches: 8. This CDR3 contains 17 residues. Germline CDR1 is ENHRY and CDR2 is SYGVKD. The CDR3 region is CAISDLTGTSVTGELFF. The CDR3 nucleotides read TGTGCCATCAGTGATTTGACCGGGACTAGCGTCACCGGGGAGCTGTTTTTT.

The V and J genes are TRBV11-2 and TRBJ2-6, with TRBD1 matching over 7 bases. V was pared by 6 bases and J by 4 bases, with 6 bases of the junction left unmatched. The CDR3 is 15 amino acids. Looked up from germline, CDR1 is SGHAT and CDR2 is FQNNGV. CDR3 sequence reads: CASSTTGAGANVLTF. The CDR3 DNA follows: TGTGCCAGCAGTACCACAGGGGCCGGGGCCAACGTCCTGACTTTC.

The rearrangement uses TRBV25-1 and TRBJ1-1; D gene uncertain. Germline CDR1 and CDR2: MGHDK and SYGVNS. CDR3 size: 13 residues. Trimming left V 3 bases short and J 6 bases short, with 11 bases between. The CDR3: CASSDRLGSEAFF. The CDR3 DNA follows: TGTGCCAGCAGTGACAGACTGGGGTCTGAAGCTTTCTTT.

This clonotype was observed at least ten times. The rearrangement links TRBV4-2 to TRBJ2-5; 9 bases are a match to TRBD2. The V segment lost 1 base and the J segment 6 bases; nucleotides outside the gene matches: 9. The V gene's germline CDR1 is LGHNA and CDR2 YNFKEQ. The CDR3 totals 16 residues. The CDR3 reads CASSQVVAGVVKTQYF. The DNA of the CDR3 is TGTGCCAGCAGCCAAGTCGTAGCGGGAGTAGTAAAGACCCAGTACTTC.

In its sample, this clonotype was seen a few times. This chain joins TRBV29-1 and TRBJ1-5; possibly TRBD1 for D (5 bases). The CDR3 spans 12 residues. Trimming stripped 4 bases from V and 5 bases from J, with 9 bases between. CDR1 is SQVTM, CDR2 ANQGSEA, per germline. The CDR3 sequence: CSVVQGDQPQHF. The CDR3 nucleotides are TGCAGCGTTGTTCAGGGCGATCAGCCCCAGCATTTT.

V and J are TRBV28 and TRBJ2-5; the D gene is possibly TRBD1 (6 bases). This CDR3 is 16 amino acids long. The germline gives CDR1 MDHEN, CDR2 SYDVKM. V was pared by 2 bases and J by 1 base, with 14 bases between. CDR3 nucleotides: TGTGCCAGCAGTTTAGAACAGGGTAGTATCCAAGAGACCCAGTACTTC. Its protein is CASSLEQGSIQETQYF.

The rearrangement uses TRBV5-6 and TRBJ2-5; D remains ambiguous. Germline V gene lookup returns CDR1 SGHDT and CDR2 YYEEEE. V lost 2 bases and J 2 bases, leaving 10 bases between the germline ends. The CDR3 has 14 residues. For the CDR3, the DNA is TGTGCCAGCAGCTTAGCCAGGATTCAAGAGACCCAGTACTTC. Its protein is CASSLARIQETQYF.

This clonotype was seen only once. V and J are TRBV20-1 and TRBJ2-7, with D possibly TRBD2 on 7 matching bases. The CDR3 is 12 residues long. Germline CDR1 DFQATT, CDR2 SNEGSKA (reference sequence). V lost 3 bases and J lost 5, with 11 bases in between. CDR3 loop: CSAREGGNEQYF. CDR3 coding DNA: TGCAGTGCTAGGGAGGGGGGGAACGAGCAGTACTTC.

This clonotype has only a few counts. The chain recombines TRBV20-1 with TRBJ2-1; 8 bases agree with TRBD2. This CDR3 comprises 15 residues. J lost 7 bases, V lost 3 bases, and 11 bases had no gene match. The germline CDR1 and CDR2 sequences are DFQATT and SNEGSKA (reference sequence). The CDR3 is CSARSQAGVGNEQFF. DNA for the CDR3: TGCAGTGCTAGGTCCCAAGCGGGAGTGGGAAATGAGCAGTTCTTC.

This clonotype came up a few times. This chain links TRBV20-1 with TRBJ2-1; 7 bases are a match to TRBD2. V was pared by 3 bases and J by 8 bases, with 7 bases of the junction left unmatched. CDR1 is DFQATT and CDR2 is SNEGSKA in the germline V gene (reference sequence). The CDR3 has 13 amino acids. DNA of the CDR3: TGCAGTGCTAGTCGACTAGCTAGCTATGAGCAGTTCTTC. As protein: CSASRLASYEQFF.

This clonotype was picked up a small number of times. The gene calls are TRBV9 and TRBJ1-2, with D unresolved. Trimming shortened V by 4 bases and J by 4 bases, and 17 bases separated the two germline ends. Germline V gene data show CDR1 as SGDLS and CDR2 as YYNGEE. The CDR3 totals 15 residues. The CDR3 sequence: CASSTRGEGSYGYTF. CDR3 sequence (DNA): TGTGCCAGCAGCACCCGCGGGGAGGGCAGCTATGGCTACACCTTC. Together with reference TRBV9 and TRBJ1-2, the CDR3 gives the full variable domain: DSGVTQTPKHLITATGQRVTLRCSPRSGDLSVYWYQQSLDQGLQFLIQYYNGEERAKGNILERFSAQQFPDLHSELNLSSLELGDSALYFCASSTRGEGSYGYTFGSGTRLTVV.

In this sample, this clonotype turned up once. V and J are TRBV5-1 and TRBJ2-3; 11 nucleotides align to TRBD2. The junction had 5 bases not matched to a gene; V was cut back by 3 bases and J by 2 bases. The CDR3 loop spans 16 amino acids. Germline V CDR1 and CDR2: SGHRS, YFSETQ. CDR3 DNA sequence: TGCGCCAGCAGCTCCTTTAGCGGGAGGGCCACAGATACGCAGTATTTT. Amino acids: CASSSFSGRATDTQYF.

V usage is TRBV12-3 or TRBV12-4 and J usage is TRBJ2-1; 7 bases align to TRBD1. V was pared by 2 bases and J by 10 bases, with 8 bases of the junction left unmatched. This CDR3 contains 14 residues. CDR3 sequence: CASSLSQGEGEQFF. In DNA, the CDR3 is TGTGCCAGCAGTTTAAGCCAGGGGGAAGGGGAGCAGTTCTTC.

The chain recombines TRBV20-1 with TRBJ2-7, with D possibly called TRBD1 or TRBD2 (5 bases each). This CDR3 region has 12 residues. Germline V gene sequence: CDR1 DFQATT, CDR2 SNEGSKA (reference sequence). V lost 6 bases and J 2 bases, leaving 11 bases between the germline ends. CDR3 coding DNA: TGCAGTGCCCCGGTGGGGGCCTACGAGCAGTACTTC. This encodes CSAPVGAYEQYF.

In this sample, this clonotype turned up a few times. J is TRBJ1-1 and V is TRBV6-5; 7 positions agree with TRBD1. With V trimmed by 7 bases and J by 1 base, 6 bases remained unmatched. The CDR3 is 14 residues long. Germline V gene lookup returns CDR1 MNHEY and CDR2 SVGAGI. In DNA form, the CDR3 reads TGTGCCAGCAACGTGGGACAGCCGAACACTGAAGCTTTCTTT. Protein: CASNVGQPNTEAFF.